The text below deals with one TCR beta chain. Data came from immunoSEQ multiplex PCR; TCRdb stores just in-frame clones and leaves some out. The sample has about 75,000 clones, approximately 90% seen once. This entry is derived from a study of blood T cell repertoires in COVID-19. The sequencing input was peripheral blood. The TCR sequence derives from a woman in her seventies with acute or convalescent COVID-19.

The CDR3 loop reads CASTVAGAEAFF. The CDR3, as DNA: TGTGCCAGCACAGTGGCGGGGGCTGAAGCTTTCTTT. The V and J genes are TRBV28 and TRBJ1-1, with a tentative D call TRBD1 (5 bases). CDR3 size: 12 residues. In germline, CDR1 is MDHEN, CDR2 SYDVKM. V lost 7 bases, J lost 6 bases, and 12 bases lay in between.